The next 8 T cell receptor beta chains were all read from a single sample in a study of blood T cell repertoires in COVID-19 (dated by TCRdb to the early 2020s). Library creation used the immunoSEQ multiplex PCR assay. Held by TCRdb, this immuneACCESS table contains in-frame sequences only and omits some clones. Under half of the omission traces to an unresolved V gene where checked; the cause of the rest is unknown. The sample contains under 300,000 clones, approximately 84% of them found a single time. In total, the top ten clones hold more than 4% of the sample. The sample consisted of peripheral blood. These receptors all come from a man aged 45-65 years with acute or convalescent COVID-19.

The chain recombines TRBV5-4 with TRBJ2-7; the D gene is possibly TRBD2 (5 bases). Trimming shortened V by 2 bases and J by 0 bases, and 12 bases separated the two germline ends. The germline CDR1 and CDR2 sequences are SGHNT and YYREEE (reference sequence). This CDR3 region has 15 residues. CDR3 loop: CASSFVGLTSYEQYF. The CDR3 bases are TGTGCCAGCAGCTTTGTAGGACTCACCTCCTACGAGCAGTACTTC.

This chain uses TRBV7-2 with TRBJ2-7; 8 nucleotides align to TRBD1. J lost 6 bases, V lost 2 bases, and 9 bases had no gene match. The germline gives CDR1 SGHTA, CDR2 FQGNSA. The CDR3 has 15 residues. The CDR3 protein is CASSLRTGNSAEQYF. CDR3 bases: TGTGCCAGCAGCTTACGGACAGGGAATTCTGCCGAGCAGTACTTC.

This chain links TRBV4-1 with TRBJ2-7, with TRBD2 matching 9 bases. The germline V gene has CDR1 MGHRA and CDR2 YSYEKL. CDR3 length: 17 amino acids. V trimming: 0 bases; J trimming: 2 bases; junction bases outside the gene matches: 8. The CDR3 coding sequence is TGCGCCAGCAGCCAAGAAGGGGCGGGAGGGGTGCCCTACGAGCAGTACTTC. Its translation is CASSQEGAGGVPYEQYF.

This clone was counted a few times. The V call is TRBV28, the J call TRBJ2-1; 12 nucleotides align to TRBD2. Germline trimming cut 5 bases from V and 8 bases from J; bases unmatched to any gene: 10. The CDR3 runs to 16 residues. Germline CDR1 reads MDHEN; CDR2 reads SYDVKM. The CDR3 reads CASSLGLAGYLDEQFF. The CDR3 region has the DNA TGTGCCAGCAGTCTGGGACTAGCGGGCTACCTGGATGAGCAGTTCTTC.

Comment on this clone: Other DNA sequences in this specimen translate into the identical CDR3. The chain has TRBV5-1 and TRBJ1-3; 7 bases line up with TRBD1. The CDR3 covers 15 residues. V lost 4 bases and J lost 0; bases outside the gene matches: 4. In germline, CDR1 is SGHRS, CDR2 YFSETQ. The CDR3 reads CASSLGTVSGNTIYF. CDR3 DNA sequence: TGCGCCAGCAGCCTAGGGACAGTCTCTGGAAACACCATATATTTT.

V is TRBV29-1 and J is TRBJ2-7, with 7 bases lining up with TRBD2. There are 14 residues in the CDR3. Germline-derived CDR1 and CDR2 are SQVTM and ANQGSEA. The J segment lost 3 bases and the V segment lost 3 bases, leaving 8 bases of the junction unmatched. Written as DNA, the CDR3 is TGCAGCGTTGAGGGTGATTGGGGGGGCTACGAGCAGTACTTC. Its protein product is CSVEGDWGGYEQYF.

The rearrangement links TRBV19 to TRBJ2-1, with 7 bases lining up with TRBD2. V lost 4 bases to trimming and J lost 4 bases; unmatched junction nucleotides: 7. The CDR3 is 15 residues long. Germline V gene lookup returns CDR1 LNHDA and CDR2 SQIVND (reference sequence). CDR3 nucleotides: TGTGCCAGTAGTACTCGTCTAGCGGAGTACAATGAGCAGTTCTTC. This codes for CASSTRLAEYNEQFF. The variable domain in full, with the rest retrieved from reference TRBV19 and TRBJ2-1, is DGGITQSPKYLFRKEGQNVTLSCEQNLNHDAMYWYRQDPGQGLRLIYYSQIVNDFQKGDIAEGYSVSREKKESFPLTVTSAQKNPTAFYLCASSTRLAEYNEQFFGPGTRLTVL.

The CDR3 spells CASSESTRKGVDEQYF. The CDR3 nucleotides are TGCGCCAGCAGTGAGTCGACTCGTAAAGGAGTCGACGAGCAGTACTTC. The chain couples TRBV10-1 to TRBJ2-7; D gene ambiguous. Trimming pared 0 bases from V and 5 bases from J, leaving 17 bases between. This CDR3 is 16 amino acids long. Per the germline V gene, CDR1 is WNHNN and CDR2 is SYGVQD (reference sequence).